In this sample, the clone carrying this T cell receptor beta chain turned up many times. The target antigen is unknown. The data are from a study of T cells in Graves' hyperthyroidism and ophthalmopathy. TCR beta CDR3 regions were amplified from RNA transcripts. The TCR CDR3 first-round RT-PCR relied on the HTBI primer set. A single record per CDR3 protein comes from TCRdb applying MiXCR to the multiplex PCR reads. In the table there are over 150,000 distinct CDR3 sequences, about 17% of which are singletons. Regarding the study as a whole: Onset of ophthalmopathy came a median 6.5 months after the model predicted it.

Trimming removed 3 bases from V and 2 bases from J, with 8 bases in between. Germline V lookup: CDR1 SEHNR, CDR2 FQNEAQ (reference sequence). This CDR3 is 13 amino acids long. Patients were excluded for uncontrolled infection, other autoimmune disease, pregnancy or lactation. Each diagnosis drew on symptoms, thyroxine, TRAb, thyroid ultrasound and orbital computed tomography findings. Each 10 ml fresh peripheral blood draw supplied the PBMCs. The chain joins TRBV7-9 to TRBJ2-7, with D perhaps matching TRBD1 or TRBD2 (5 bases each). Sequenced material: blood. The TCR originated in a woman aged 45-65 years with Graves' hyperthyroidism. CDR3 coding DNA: TGTGCCAGCAGCTTCCGGGGCACCTACGAGCAGTACTTC. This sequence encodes CASSFRGTYEQYF.